This is a list of T cell receptor beta chains from one sample in a study of graft-versus-host responses after intestinal transplantation. Their target antigens are unknown. Libraries were prepared by immunoSEQ multiplex PCR; TCRdb keeps only in-frame clonotypes and omits some of them. The sample records tens of thousands of clones, around nine tenths being singletons. This specimen was unstimulated CD8+ T cells sorted from spleen or lymph node cells, taken before transplant. These receptor sequences come from a human donor who was the organ donor for an intestinal transplant. Both conserved end residues are trimmed from each CDR3. Each record gives: J gene, V gene, D gene, CDR3 protein. The D gene is left open where the match is weak.

J gene: TRBJ2-2; V gene: TRBV28; D gene: .; CDR3 protein: ASSLLRVIGTGELF
J gene: TRBJ2-5; V gene: TRBV5-4; D gene: TRBD2; CDR3 protein: ASSSGLAVKETQY
J gene: TRBJ2-7; V gene: TRBV6-5; D gene: .; CDR3 protein: ASSLSGLSSYEQY
J gene: TRBJ2-3; V gene: TRBV7-6; D gene: .; CDR3 protein: ASSSGLYITPDTQY
J gene: TRBJ2-7; V gene: TRBV9; D gene: TRBD1; CDR3 protein: ASSASPDRSYEQY
J gene: TRBJ2-1; V gene: TRBV13; D gene: TRBD1; CDR3 protein: ASSLGGQGERHEQF
J gene: TRBJ1-4; V gene: TRBV4-1; D gene: .; CDR3 protein: ASSQNSWNEKLF
J gene: TRBJ2-7; V gene: TRBV9; D gene: .; CDR3 protein: ASSVAPQGLLSYEQY
J gene: TRBJ1-5; V gene: TRBV6-1; D gene: TRBD1; CDR3 protein: ASSEIEQGLGQPQH
J gene: TRBJ2-1; V gene: TRBV6-4; D gene: .; CDR3 protein: ASSVSTEDEQF
J gene: TRBJ2-5; V gene: TRBV15; D gene: TRBD1; CDR3 protein: ATSSGTGAAETQY
J gene: TRBJ2-1; V gene: TRBV4-3; D gene: TRBD2; CDR3 protein: ASSQDIGLAGAYNEQF
J gene: TRBJ2-5; V gene: TRBV6-5; D gene: TRBD2; CDR3 protein: ASSKTSFQETQY
J gene: TRBJ1-5; V gene: TRBV12-2; D gene: .; CDR3 protein: ASRHRGPDQPQH
J gene: TRBJ2-7; V gene: TRBV29-1; D gene: .; CDR3 protein: SVEIGYATGEQY
J gene: TRBJ2-1; V gene: TRBV18; D gene: TRBD2; CDR3 protein: ASSPSGSIGNEQF
J gene: TRBJ2-1; V gene: TRBV7-9; D gene: .; CDR3 protein: ASSNRVRGPF
J gene: TRBJ2-1; V gene: TRBV7-2; D gene: .; CDR3 protein: ASSSLDEQF
J gene: TRBJ2-6; V gene: TRBV9; D gene: .; CDR3 protein: ASSATSSGANVLT
J gene: TRBJ1-1; V gene: TRBV6-9; D gene: .; CDR3 protein: ASSYSYRFTEAF
J gene: TRBJ2-3; V gene: TRBV6-5; D gene: .; CDR3 protein: ASSYFPGTDTQY
J gene: TRBJ2-1; V gene: TRBV5-1; D gene: TRBD2; CDR3 protein: ASSLGLDEVYNEQF
J gene: TRBJ2-1; V gene: TRBV13; D gene: TRBD1; CDR3 protein: ASSLQGDEQF
J gene: .; V gene: TRBV15; D gene: TRBD1; CDR3 protein: ATSSASGTGYEQY
J gene: TRBJ1-2; V gene: TRBV19; D gene: .; CDR3 protein: ASSIAGAGYT
J gene: TRBJ2-1; V gene: TRBV19; D gene: TRBD1; CDR3 protein: ASGTGTANEQF
J gene: TRBJ1-4; V gene: TRBV5-4; D gene: .; CDR3 protein: ASSLGIPGSTSTNEKLF
J gene: TRBJ1-1; V gene: TRBV25-1; D gene: .; CDR3 protein: ASRGEGMNTEAF
J gene: TRBJ2-7; V gene: TRBV29-1; D gene: TRBD2; CDR3 protein: SVEDWASGNYYEQY
J gene: TRBJ2-7; V gene: TRBV27; D gene: TRBD2; CDR3 protein: ASSLSSGRAYEQY
J gene: TRBJ2-7; V gene: TRBV4-3; D gene: .; CDR3 protein: ASSQRWTIQDTEQY
J gene: TRBJ2-3; V gene: TRBV5-4; D gene: .; CDR3 protein: ASSLGIAAGRPPRTDTQY
J gene: TRBJ1-1; V gene: TRBV5-6; D gene: .; CDR3 protein: ASSFRVTEAF
J gene: TRBJ1-2; V gene: TRBV29-1; D gene: TRBD1; CDR3 protein: SVGTGVSRDGYT
J gene: TRBJ2-7; V gene: TRBV10-3; D gene: .; CDR3 protein: AIRGGGPPLAYEQY
J gene: TRBJ1-1; V gene: TRBV6-5; D gene: .; CDR3 protein: ASSYHKGYTEAF
J gene: TRBJ2-1; V gene: TRBV27; D gene: TRBD2; CDR3 protein: ASSSTSGRTVYNEQF
J gene: TRBJ2-7; V gene: TRBV6-6; D gene: .; CDR3 protein: ASGRGPQY
J gene: TRBJ2-3; V gene: TRBV27; D gene: .; CDR3 protein: ASSPGRIDTQY
J gene: TRBJ2-7; V gene: TRBV6-6; D gene: .; CDR3 protein: ASADSYEQY
J gene: TRBJ2-7; V gene: TRBV9; D gene: TRBD2; CDR3 protein: ASSVDPSGSYEQY
J gene: TRBJ1-1; V gene: TRBV15; D gene: TRBD1; CDR3 protein: ATSRDPGGTEAF
J gene: TRBJ1-5; V gene: TRBV2; D gene: .; CDR3 protein: AGGGPVGQPQH
J gene: TRBJ2-5; V gene: TRBV9; D gene: TRBD2; CDR3 protein: ASTSLAGPQETQY
J gene: TRBJ2-5; V gene: TRBV7-9; D gene: TRBD1; CDR3 protein: ASSLYSTGTGFQETQY
J gene: TRBJ2-7; V gene: TRBV4-3; D gene: .; CDR3 protein: ASSQGEQLSYEQY
J gene: TRBJ2-7; V gene: TRBV7-8; D gene: TRBD1; CDR3 protein: ASSLELGGTGAPGYEQY
J gene: TRBJ1-5; V gene: TRBV28; D gene: TRBD1; CDR3 protein: ASSLGTEHQPQH
J gene: TRBJ2-2; V gene: TRBV7-2; D gene: .; CDR3 protein: ASSVRDWNTGELF
J gene: TRBJ2-6; V gene: TRBV7-9; D gene: .; CDR3 protein: ASPNGGSGANVLT
J gene: TRBJ2-5; V gene: TRBV2; D gene: TRBD2; CDR3 protein: ASSGLFPGAGGKETQY
J gene: TRBJ1-2; V gene: TRBV4-1; D gene: .; CDR3 protein: ASSPPGKAAEGYT
J gene: TRBJ2-7; V gene: TRBV9; D gene: TRBD2; CDR3 protein: ASSAGLASYEQY
J gene: TRBJ2-7; V gene: TRBV10-3; D gene: .; CDR3 protein: AISESDSPYNLYNLYEQY
J gene: TRBJ2-3; V gene: TRBV27; D gene: TRBD1; CDR3 protein: ASSSTGGTDTQY
J gene: TRBJ2-6; V gene: TRBV19; D gene: .; CDR3 protein: ASSIKGWLSGANVLT
J gene: TRBJ1-4; V gene: TRBV5-4; D gene: .; CDR3 protein: ASSLEGYNEKLF
J gene: TRBJ2-7; V gene: TRBV27; D gene: .; CDR3 protein: ASSFAFGYEQY
J gene: TRBJ2-7; V gene: TRBV9; D gene: TRBD1; CDR3 protein: ASSVGTGVYEQY